These T cell receptor beta chains were read from a single sample in a study of cytomegalovirus exposure and HLA in healthy donors. Using immunoSEQ multiplex PCR, the repertoire was profiled, and TCRdb retains in-frame clones only, with some absent. The profile shows some 200,000 clones, approximately 80% of them singletons. Material for sequencing was PBMCs. The origin of the receptors is a boy under 10 years old in good health and CMV-seronegative. CDR3s include the opening cysteine and the closing phenylalanine or tryptophan. Fields, in order: D gene, clone size, J gene, V gene, CDR3 DNA, CDR3 protein. A D gene is named only where the DNA matches it firmly. The listing skips clone size in some rows; elsewhere it reads once, few, many or a size class.

.,few,TRBJ2-7,TRBV7-9,TGTGCCAGCAGCTTAGGGGACATCAGCTCCTACGAGCAGTACTTC,CASSLGDISSYEQYF
TRBD1,.,TRBJ1-3,TRBV5-1,TGCGCCAGCAGCTTAGGGACAGAACCTGGAAACACCATATATTTT,CASSLGTEPGNTIYF
TRBD1,.,TRBJ2-7,TRBV6-1,TGTGCCAGCAGGGATGGACAGGGAGCCTCCTACGAGCAGTACTTC,CASRDGQGASYEQYF
.,.,TRBJ2-2,TRBV6-1,TGTGCCAGCAGTTATCAGACCGGGGAGCTGTTTTTT,CASSYQTGELFF
TRBD2,once,TRBJ2-3,TRBV30,TGTGCCTGGAGTGCACTGAGCGGGGGGGCTAGGGATACGCAGTATTTT,CAWSALSGGARDTQYF
.,.,TRBJ1-5,TRBV29-1,TGCAGCGTTGCCCTAGGGGGGGCGGCTCAGCCCCAGCATTTT,CSVALGGAAQPQHF
.,.,TRBJ2-2,TRBV4-1,TGCGCCAGCAGCCAAGCCGACAGGAACACCGGGGAGCTGTTTTTT,CASSQADRNTGELFF
.,.,TRBJ2-7,TRBV30,TGTGCCTGGAGTCCGGGTTCCGGCGAGCAGTACTTC,CAWSPGSGEQYF
TRBD2,.,TRBJ2-5,TRBV4-1,TGCGCCAGCAGCCAGATTATGAGCGGGGGAGAGACCCAGTACTTC,CASSQIMSGGETQYF
TRBD1,.,TRBJ2-7,TRBV5-1,TGCGCCAGCAGCCTAAGATCAGGACAGGGTAACGAGCAGTACTTC,CASSLRSGQGNEQYF
.,.,TRBJ1-2,TRBV9,TGTGCCAGCAGCCCCCACCGGGGGGACACACCCTATGGCTACACCTTC,CASSPHRGDTPYGYTF
.,.,TRBJ2-5,TRBV5-1,TGCGCCAGCAGCCTTGACAGTATTCAGACCCAGTACTTC,CASSLDSIQTQYF
.,.,TRBJ1-3,TRBV4-2,TGTGCCAGCAGCCAATCACCTTACAGGATGAAAAGCTCTGGAAACACCATATATTTT,CASSQSPYRMKSSGNTIYF
TRBD1,.,TRBJ2-5,TRBV7-7,TGTGCTAGCAGCTTGGGGACAGGGGAGACCCAGTACTTC,CASSLGTGETQYF
.,.,TRBJ2-7,TRBV6-5,TGTGCCAGCAGTTACTCCGACAGCTCCTACGAGCAGTACTTC,CASSYSDSSYEQYF
TRBD1,few,TRBJ1-1,TRBV2,TGTGCCAGCAGCTCCGACAGGGTAGGGACTGAAGCTTTCTTT,CASSSDRVGTEAFF
TRBD1,.,TRBJ2-7,TRBV9,TGTGCCAGCAGCGCGGGACAGGGTGAATTACACGAGCAGTACTTC,CASSAGQGELHEQYF
TRBD1,.,TRBJ2-3,TRBV4-1,TGCGCCAGCAGCCAACTCCCAGGGACAGCCGAAGATACGCAGTATTTT,CASSQLPGTAEDTQYF
TRBD2,once,TRBJ2-3,TRBV23-1,TGCGCCAGCAGTCAACAACTAGCGGGAGGGCCGGGAGATACGCAGTATTTT,CASSQQLAGGPGDTQYF
.,.,TRBJ1-2,TRBV7-9,TGTGCCAGCAGCTTAAGGGGTTACTCCTATGGCTACACCTTC,CASSLRGYSYGYTF
TRBD1,.,TRBJ1-3,TRBV14,TGTGCCAGCAGCCAAGGAAGACAGGGGGGGAACACCATATATTTT,CASSQGRQGGNTIYF
TRBD1,.,TRBJ1-1,TRBV30,TGTGCCTGGAGTGAGGACAGGGCTACGAACACTGAAGCTTTCTTT,CAWSEDRATNTEAFF
TRBD1,.,TRBJ1-6,TRBV27,TGTGCCAGCAGTTTAGTCTTACCGGGACAGGGGGCTTCACCCCTCCACTTT,CASSLVLPGQGASPLHF
.,few,TRBJ1-4,TRBV4-1,TGCGCCAGCAGCCAATCCAGCGGGGGTGAAAAACTGTTTTTT,CASSQSSGGEKLFF
.,.,TRBJ2-7,TRBV5-1,TGCGCCAGCAGCTTGAGCGCAGGGCCCTACGAGCAGTACTTC,CASSLSAGPYEQYF
.,.,TRBJ2-2,TRBV30,TGTGCCTGGAGCCCAACGGGGAACACCGGGGAGCTGTTTTTT,CAWSPTGNTGELFF
TRBD2,.,TRBJ2-3,TRBV7-6,TGTGCCAGCAGCTCCACGCTAGCGGGAGGTACAGATACGCAGTATTTT,CASSSTLAGGTDTQYF
.,.,TRBJ1-1,TRBV30,TGTGCCTGGAGCGATCAGGGGCACACTGAAGCTTTCTTT,CAWSDQGHTEAFF
.,.,TRBJ1-6,TRBV14,TGTGCCAGCAGCCCGGTAGGGGGTCCAGGTTCACCCCTCCACTTT,CASSPVGGPGSPLHF
TRBD1,.,TRBJ1-1,TRBV2,TGTGCCAGCAGTGAAGTTAGGACAGGGGGAAATACTGAAGCTTTCTTT,CASSEVRTGGNTEAFF
TRBD1,.,TRBJ1-1,TRBV29-1,TGCAGCGTTGCGGGACAGGGGGGAAGTACTGAAGCTTTCTTT,CSVAGQGGSTEAFF
.,.,TRBJ2-3,TRBV27,TGTGCCAGCGGCCATAGCACAGATACGCAGTATTTT,CASGHSTDTQYF
.,once,TRBJ1-1,TRBV27,TGTGCCAGCAGTTTTGTCAGGGTGGGGACTGAAGCTTTCTTT,CASSFVRVGTEAFF
.,.,TRBJ2-7,TRBV5-1,TGCGCCAGCAGCTTGTACACCTCCTACGAGCAGTACTTC,CASSLYTSYEQYF
.,once,TRBJ1-2,TRBV18,TGTGCCAGCTCACCAAGGACCCAATCGAGGGATGGCTACACCTTC,CASSPRTQSRDGYTF
.,few,TRBJ2-7,TRBV2,TGTGCCACCGAGCGACGGTCTTTTACCTACGAGCAGTACTTC,CATERRSFTYEQYF
TRBD2,.,TRBJ2-5,TRBV9,TGTGCCAGCAGCGTAGGGTCGACTAGCGGGGGGAAAGGGACCCAGTACTTC,CASSVGSTSGGKGTQYF
.,.,TRBJ2-3,TRBV10-3,TGTGCCATCCAGGGGACAGATACGCAGTATTTT,CAIQGTDTQYF
TRBD1,.,TRBJ1-2,TRBV10-3,TGTGCCATCAGGGACTCCGGGACAGGGGGCTGTGGCTACACCTTC,CAIRDSGTGGCGYTF
.,.,TRBJ2-2,TRBV2,TGTGCCAGCAGTGAAGCGCGGAGGAGTGCGAACACCGGGGAGCTGTTTTTT,CASSEARRSANTGELFF
.,.,TRBJ2-1,TRBV19,TGTGCCACCTCAGATGGGGGGACCCCCACAGCTCCCAACAATGAGCAGTTCTTC,CATSDGGTPTAPNNEQFF
.,.,TRBJ1-2,TRBV6-5,TGTGCCAGCAGTTACTCGATCGACACAGCTAACTATGGCTACACCTTC,CASSYSIDTANYGYTF
TRBD1,few,TRBJ2-7,TRBV6-6,TGTGCCAGCAGTTACACCGGACAGGGTGCCTACGAGCAGTACTTC,CASSYTGQGAYEQYF
.,.,TRBJ2-7,TRBV27,TGTGCCAGCAGTTTAAGTCAGGGTAAGATCGAGCAGTACTTC,CASSLSQGKIEQYF
TRBD1,.,TRBJ1-3,TRBV6-1,TGTGCCAGCAGTGGATTACCCGACAGGGGAATGGGAAACACCATATATTTT,CASSGLPDRGMGNTIYF
TRBD1,.,TRBJ1-1,TRBV5-4,TGTGCCAGCAGCTTGGAGGGACAGGTACCGGGTGGCACTGAAGCTTTCTTT,CASSLEGQVPGGTEAFF
TRBD1,few,TRBJ1-1,TRBV6-5,TGTGCCAGCACACAGGGGGGTGAAGCTTTCTTT,CASTQGGEAFF
.,.,TRBJ1-1,TRBV5-6,TGTGCCAGCAGCTTGGACAGGGCTCACGCTGAAGCTTTCTTT,CASSLDRAHAEAFF
.,.,TRBJ1-5,TRBV6-5,TGTGCCAGCAGCCCCTTGGGGAGTGGCAATCAGCCCCAGCATTTT,CASSPLGSGNQPQHF
.,.,TRBJ1-2,TRBV29-1,TGCAGCGTTGTCGGGGAAGGCTACACCTTC,CSVVGEGYTF
TRBD1,.,TRBJ1-5,TRBV23-1,TGCGCCACCAAGTCCCGACGCCCGACAGGGACTTCCAATCAGCCCCAGCATTTT,CATKSRRPTGTSNQPQHF
.,.,TRBJ2-3,TRBV29-1,TGCAGCGTCGGGGTTACAACTAGGGAAGATACGCAGTATTTT,CSVGVTTREDTQYF
TRBD2,.,TRBJ2-3,TRBV7-9,TGTGCCAGCAGCCTCGGACTAGCGTCCACAGATACGCAGTATTTT,CASSLGLASTDTQYF
.,.,TRBJ1-5,TRBV5-8,TGTGCCAGCAGCTTGGAAGGGGGACGGGGCAATCAGCCCCAGCATTTT,CASSLEGGRGNQPQHF
.,.,TRBJ1-1,TRBV7-9,TGTGCCAGCAGCTCGGGGACTGAAGCTTTCTTT,CASSSGTEAFF